This T cell receptor beta chain came from a study of STAT5B mutations in CD4+ large granular lymphocyte leukemia. Overall study findings and caveats: Patient CD4-sorted repertoires stayed more clonal than healthy ones after leukemic-clone removal.

Germline trimming cut 6 bases from V and 7 bases from J; bases unmatched to any gene: 13. This CDR3 is 15 amino acids long. Per the germline V gene, CDR1 is MNHNY and CDR2 is SVGAGI (reference sequence). Concerning this clone itself: The antigen is undetermined.

The repertoire was sequenced with immunoSEQ multiplex PCR; TCRdb's copy has only in-frame clones and lacks some. The sample holds 30,000 or so clones, 65% to 80% seen once. The TCR was taken from a human donor in good health. The sequencing input was CD4+ T cells from blood buffy coats. The rearrangement joins TRBV6-6 to TRBJ2-3; TRBD1 aligns across 7 bases. CDR3 in amino acids: CASRPGQTLHNTQYF. The DNA of the CDR3 is TGTGCCAGCAGGCCGGGACAGACCCTCCACAATACGCAGTATTTT.